One sample yielded the 3 T cell receptor beta chains listed below, sequenced in a study of control samples from healthy donors and cancer patients. Sequencing used immunoSEQ multiplex PCR; TCRdb keeps in-frame clones, though not all of them. The sample holds around 80,000 clones; around nine tenths are singletons and the top ten take around 6%. Source material: blood. These receptors were taken from a woman in her forties or fifties in good health.

CDR3 region: CASSSTGTKPNTEAFF. As DNA, the CDR3 is TGTGCCAGCAGCTCCACAGGGACTAAACCGAACACTGAAGCTTTCTTT. The gene calls are TRBV9 and TRBJ1-1, with D possibly being TRBD1 (6 bases). The CDR3 spans 16 residues. Trimming left V 4 bases short and J 1 base short, with 17 bases between. Looked up from germline, CDR1 is SGDLS and CDR2 is YYNGEE.

The chain links TRBV9 to TRBJ1-1; D uncertain. Trimming pared 4 bases from V and 2 bases from J, leaving 21 bases between. CDR1 and CDR2 from the germline V gene are SGDLS and YYNGEE. This CDR3 has 17 amino acids. Written as DNA, the CDR3 is TGTGCCAGCAGCCTCCGCGGTTCGGGTAACCTAAACACTGAAGCTTTCTTT. Translated: CASSLRGSGNLNTEAFF.

The chain couples TRBV6-5 to TRBJ1-2; no reliable D call. Germline-derived CDR1 and CDR2 are MNHEY and SVGAGI. V shed 4 bases and J shed 8 bases, with 8 bases lying between them. This CDR3 is built from 11 residues. The CDR3 spells CASSWGGGYTF. In DNA, the CDR3 is TGTGCCAGCAGTTGGGGAGGCGGCTACACCTTC.